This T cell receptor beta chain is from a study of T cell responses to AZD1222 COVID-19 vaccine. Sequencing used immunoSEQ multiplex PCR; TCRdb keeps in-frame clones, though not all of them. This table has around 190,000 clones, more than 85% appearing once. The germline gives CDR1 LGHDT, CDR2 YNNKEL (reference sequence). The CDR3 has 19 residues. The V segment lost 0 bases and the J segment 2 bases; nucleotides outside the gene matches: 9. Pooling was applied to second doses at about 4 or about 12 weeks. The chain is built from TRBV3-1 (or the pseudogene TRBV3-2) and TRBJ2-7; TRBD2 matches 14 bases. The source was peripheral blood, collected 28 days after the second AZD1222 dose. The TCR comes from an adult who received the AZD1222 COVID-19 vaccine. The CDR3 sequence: CASSQEYPWGLAGAYEQYF. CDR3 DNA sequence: TGTGCCAGCAGCCAAGAATATCCCTGGGGACTAGCGGGGGCCTACGAGCAGTACTTC.